The source of this TCR beta chain is a study of control samples from healthy donors and cancer patients. Clones were read by immunoSEQ multiplex PCR, and TCRdb kept only the in-frame ones, dropping some. Found here are some 130,000 clones, 75% to 95% of them singletons; the top ten hold roughly 2.5%. The germline V gene has CDR1 MGHRA and CDR2 YSYEKL. The V segment lost 3 bases and the J segment 3 bases; nucleotides outside the gene matches: 8. CDR3 length: 15 residues. The sequence was obtained from a man aged 35 to 55 in good health. Sequencing was done on a sample of blood. The chain links TRBV4-1 to TRBJ2-7; 7 bases are a match to TRBD1. The CDR3 reads CASSHPDRDIYEQYF. The CDR3 nucleotides are TGCGCCAGCAGCCACCCAGACAGGGATATCTACGAGCAGTACTTC.